Here is one TCR beta chain with its context. This clonotype was picked up a small number of times. No cognate antigen has been identified for it. No base quality information exists; no much larger clone differs at one position. This sample is part of a study of T-cell memory formation after mild COVID-19 (TCRdb year 2021). In terms of the full investigation: Most TCR sequence clusters were specific to one of the two donors. In two donors, T-cell clones that expanded and contracted after mild COVID-19 were tracked by sequencing TCRalpha and TCRbeta repertoires over time. Two young, previously healthy adult volunteers made up the cohort, one male and one female. Overall results and qualifications from the work: Contracting CD4+ clones were located mainly in the CM and EM memory subsets, whereas CD8+ clones were found to be enriched in EMRA. The second-wave clones that peaked on day 37 were not confirmed to be SARS-CoV-2 specific. Balanced CD4/CD8 phenotypes were observed for clones contracting from day 15 to 85, whereas a bias towards CD4+ was observed for a second wave of clones expanding from day 15 to 37. Some responding clones were detected in pre-infection memory, suggesting pre-existing cross-reactive memory T cells joined the SARS-CoV-2 response. The study covered only two mild cases, and larger cohorts including severe cases with pre-infection samples were considered necessary.

The run used an Illumina NovaSeq 6000. TCRalpha and TCRbeta cDNA libraries were built by 5'RACE with constant-segment primers, adding sample barcodes and unique molecular identifiers. RNA was extracted from every sample with Trizol reagent. Library amplification was performed in two PCR steps, and a second sample barcode and Illumina TruSeq adapters were introduced in the second step. Sequencing of libraries was performed on an Illumina NovaSeq with 2 x 150 bp paired-end reads. As for how the authors treated the data: With migec v1.2.7, reads were demultiplexed and then collapsed into UMI-guided consensus sequences. Using mixcr v2.1.11, the UMI consensuses were aligned to TRA and TRB V and J templates and assembled into clonotypes. A clonotype was counted as expanded or contracted only when both edgeR and NoisET called the clonotype significant, with the noise models trained on biological replicates. For edgeR calls, the cutoffs were a false discovery rate-adjusted p below 0.01 and a log2 fold-change threshold of 1. As an exploratory analysis of dynamics, PCA with hierarchical clustering was applied to max-normalized trajectories of the 1000 most abundant clonotypes. Separately sequenced CD4+ and CD8+ repertoires were used to assign a CD4 or CD8 phenotype to each responding clone. TCRdb cleaned the public reads at Q25 with fastp, built clones with MiXCR and kept in-frame beta chains. Here each entry gathers all rows of one CDR3 protein and keeps the most common genes and DNA. The V and J calls and clone size come from TCRdb's table, not from the authors' own analysis. Within this sample are hundreds of thousands of distinct CDR3 sequences, with roughly 18% of them counted one time only. The ten most abundant clones make up 20% to 25% of the sample.

The CDR3, cysteine through phenylalanine, is 13 amino acids long. Only CDR3 DNA remains: 39 bases, in frame from the first base. V is shortened by 0 bases, J by 6 bases, and the region joining them spans 7 bases. CDR1 SGHNT and CDR2 YYREEE are derived from the germline V gene (reference sequence). Ficoll-Paque density gradient centrifugation was used to isolate PBMCs. The chain is assembled from TRBV5-4 and TRBJ2-4, with the D gene not clear enough to name. Sequences were obtained from PBMCs or a T cell subset sorted from them (not recorded which). The TCR comes from a man aged 18 to 29 who had mild COVID-19 (a few samples of this study predate the infection). The sample titles of this study are shuffled in the database, so cell type and time point are left out; the donor was told from shared clones. At the DNA level, the sequence is TGTGCCAGCAGCTTGGACAGACCAAACATTCAGTACTTC. This codes for CASSLDRPNIQYF.